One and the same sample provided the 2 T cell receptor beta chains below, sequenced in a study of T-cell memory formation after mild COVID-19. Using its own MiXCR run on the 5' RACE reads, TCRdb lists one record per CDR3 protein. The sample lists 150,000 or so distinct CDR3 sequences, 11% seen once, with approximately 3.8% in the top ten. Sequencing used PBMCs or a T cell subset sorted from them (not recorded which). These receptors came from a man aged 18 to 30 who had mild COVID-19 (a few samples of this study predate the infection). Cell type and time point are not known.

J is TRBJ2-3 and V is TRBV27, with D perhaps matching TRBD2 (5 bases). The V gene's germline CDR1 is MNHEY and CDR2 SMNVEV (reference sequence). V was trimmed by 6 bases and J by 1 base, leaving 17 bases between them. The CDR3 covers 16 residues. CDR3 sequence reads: CASSPKTPRGTDTQYF. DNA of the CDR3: TGTGCCAGCAGCCCTAAGACACCGCGGGGCACAGATACGCAGTATTTT.

CDR3 sequence (DNA): TGCGCCAGCAGCTTAACAAGACCCGTTGACGAGACCCAGTACTTC. Residues: CASSLTRPVDETQYF. The genes are TRBV5-1 and TRBJ2-5; D remains ambiguous. From germline, CDR1 is SGHRS and CDR2 YFSETQ. Deletions cut 2 bases from V and 5 bases from J, with 16 bases between. This CDR3 region has 15 residues.